This T cell receptor (beta chain) was captured by sequencing in a study of blood T cell repertoires in COVID-19. About the study: Some COVID-19 samples were acute and others convalescent; all came from the United States, Italy and Spain.

This clone has only one observation. In germline, CDR1 is MNHEY, CDR2 SVGAGI. This CDR3 is 15 amino acids long. V lost 4 bases and J lost 0, with 12 bases in between. Sequenced by immunoSEQ multiplex PCR; TCRdb stores in-frame clones only, minus some. This sample has some 60,000 clones, with roughly 91% found just once. The chain is built from TRBV6-5 and TRBJ1-1, with unresolved D. The specimen sequenced was peripheral blood. This clonotype originated in a human donor in a cohort sampled during active COVID-19. The CDR3 region is CASSSPAGLNTEAFF. CDR3 DNA sequence: TGTGCCAGCAGTTCCCCGGCGGGGTTGAACACTGAAGCTTTCTTT.